Listed here are 16 T cell receptor beta chains from one sample, sequenced in a study of blood T cells in healthy people across ages. Combining a sample-barcoded 5' primer with a J-beta primer mix, a second PCR ran for about 6 to 11 cycles. TCRdb fed the 5' RACE reads into MiXCR, producing one record per CDR3 protein. The table lists roughly 2 million distinct CDR3 sequences, roughly 50% of them singletons. Sequenced: blood. Receptor source: a woman between 35 and 50 years old in good health.

This clonotype was detected only once. The chain recombines TRBV6-2 or TRBV6-3 with TRBJ2-3, with 9 bases identical to TRBD2. Trimming removed 0 bases from V and 0 bases from J; junction bases left unmatched: 16. Germline-derived CDR1 and CDR2 are MNHEY and SVGEGT. The CDR3 loop spans 21 amino acids. As DNA, the CDR3 is TGTGCCAGCAGTTACTCGGCGGTCCTGACTAGCGGCCGTAGTAGCACAGATACGCAGTATTTT. It translates to CASSYSAVLTSGRSSTDTQYF.

The chain couples TRBV7-6 to TRBJ2-7; 7 nucleotides agree with TRBD1. The CDR3 spans 17 residues. V shed 4 bases, J shed 1 base, and the junction held 13 bases outside the gene matches. From germline, CDR1 is SGHVS and CDR2 FNYEAQ. CDR3 protein: CASSSLRGPRRSYEQYF. CDR3 DNA sequence: TGTGCCAGCAGCTCCTTGAGGGGGCCCAGAAGATCCTACGAGCAGTACTTC.

With regard to this clonotype: The junction differs from germline at one of its ends, possibly a read error. The CDR3 region is CATLEGDPSYNERFF. The CDR3 DNA reads TGTGCCACCCTAGAGGGGGACCCTTCCTACAATGAGCGGTTCTTC. The gene calls are TRBV10-3 and TRBJ2-1; perhaps TRBD1 as D (6 bases). The length of the CDR3 is 15 residues. CDR1 and CDR2 (germline): ENHRY, SYGVKD.

This clonotype was seen more than once but under ten times. V gene TRBV18 combines with J gene TRBJ1-2, with 9 bases that match TRBD1. Trimming took 5 bases from V and 7 from J; bases not matched to a gene: 2. The CDR3 spans 12 residues. Germline V gives CDR1 KGHSH, CDR2 LQKENI. The CDR3 protein is CASSRTGVGYTF. In DNA form, the CDR3 reads TGTGCCAGCTCAAGGACAGGGGTTGGCTACACCTTC.

The chain employs TRBV4-3 and TRBJ1-2; 9 bases fit TRBD1. Germline CDR1 and CDR2: LGHNA and YSLEER. CDR3 size: 16 residues. J lost 5 bases, V lost 0 bases, and 7 bases had no gene match. CDR3 sequence: CASSQDSGTGLYGYTF. The CDR3 DNA sequence: TGCGCCAGCAGCCAAGATTCCGGGACAGGGTTGTATGGCTACACCTTC.

This clonotype came up a few times. The chain is built from TRBV24-1 and TRBJ2-1; D is possibly TRBD1 or TRBD2 (5 bases each). Trimming pared 2 bases from V and 6 bases from J, leaving 10 bases between. CDR1 KGHDR and CDR2 SFDVKD come from the germline V gene. This CDR3 is built from 14 residues. The CDR3 nucleotides read TGTGCCACCAGTGATTGGGACGGAAGCAATGAGCAGTTCTTC. Residues: CATSDWDGSNEQFF.

This clonotype came up a few times. The chain couples TRBV29-1 to TRBJ2-1, with a possible D match to TRBD2 (6 bases). Germline values: CDR1 SQVTM, CDR2 ANQGSEA. The CDR3 has 11 amino acids. V was shortened by 4 bases and J by 6 bases, with 7 bases between the two germline ends. The CDR3: CSVGTINEQFF. For the CDR3, the DNA is TGCAGCGTTGGGACTATCAATGAGCAGTTCTTC.

The V call is TRBV5-1, the J call TRBJ2-7, with 10 bases that match TRBD1. Looked up from germline, CDR1 is SGHRS and CDR2 is YFSETQ. This CDR3 region has 15 residues. After removal of 7 bases from V and 2 bases from J, the junction contained 9 bases not matched to a gene. CDR3 nucleotide sequence: TGCGCCAGCGGCTCCGGGACAGGGGAAACCTACGAGCAGTACTTC. Translating it yields CASGSGTGETYEQYF. The full variable domain, with the rest looked up from reference TRBV5-1 and TRBJ2-7, is KAGVTQTPRYLIKTRGQQVTLSCSPISGHRSVSWYQQTPGQGLQFLFEYFSETQRNKGNFPGRFSGRQFSNSRSEMNVSTLELGDSALYLCASGSGTGETYEQYFGPGTRLTVT.

This clonotype was observed a few times. The rearrangement joins TRBV7-8 to TRBJ1-2, with D tentatively TRBD1 (6 bases). V lost 4 bases, J lost 6 bases, and 15 bases lay in between. The CDR3 length is 14 residues. CDR1 SGHVS and CDR2 FQNEAQ come from the germline V gene. Here the CDR3 DNA reads TGTGCCAGCAGCTGGGCCGGGGGGGCAAATGGCTACACCTTC. Protein: CASSWAGGANGYTF.

This clonotype appeared a few times. This chain connects TRBV6-5 to TRBJ2-3; TRBD2 agrees at 13 bases. The CDR3 spans 16 residues. Germline CDR1 and CDR2: MNHEY and SVGAGI. V was pared by 7 bases and J by 2 bases, with 6 bases of the junction left unmatched. CDR3 residues: CASNKLAGGPTDTQYF. Here the CDR3 DNA reads TGTGCCAGCAACAAACTAGCGGGGGGGCCCACAGATACGCAGTATTTT.

The chain has TRBV25-1 and TRBJ2-5; 8 positions match TRBD1. CDR1 is MGHDK, CDR2 SYGVNS, per germline. The J segment lost 5 bases and the V segment lost 1 base, leaving 0 bases of the junction unmatched. The CDR3 is 13 residues long. In DNA form, the CDR3 reads TGTGCCAGCAGTGAATGGACAGGGGAGACCCAGTACTTC. Translation gives CASSEWTGETQYF.

A few counts support this clonotype. V and J are TRBV6-1 and TRBJ2-7, with TRBD1 matching over 9 bases. CDR1 MNHNS and CDR2 SASEGT come from the germline V gene. This CDR3 has 12 residues. V trimming: 8 bases; J trimming: 5 bases; junction bases outside the gene matches: 4. The CDR3 DNA sequence: TGTGCCAGCTGGGACAGGGCCCACGAGCAGTACTTC. Its protein is CASWDRAHEQYF.

This clonotype appeared a single time. The rearrangement uses TRBV10-3 and TRBJ1-5, with D maybe TRBD1 (6 bases). The CDR3 consists of 16 residues. Per the germline V gene, CDR1 is ENHRY and CDR2 is SYGVKD. The ends were cut back, 3 bases at V and 1 base at J, with 13 bases in the middle. As DNA, the CDR3 is TGTGCCATCAGTGATAAGGGGGGCACGAGCAATCAGCCCCAGCATTTT. Translated: CAISDKGGTSNQPQHF.

A note on this clonotype: One junction end disagrees with the germline gene, perhaps due to a read error. J is TRBJ2-6 and V is TRBV5-1; possibly TRBD1 for D (5 bases). The CDR3 spans 15 residues. Germline CDR1 SGHRS, CDR2 YFSETQ. CDR3 residues: CASRWGNSGANVPTF. As DNA, the CDR3 is TGCGCCAGCAGGTGGGGAAACTCTGGGGCCAACGTCCCGACTTTC.

The V call is TRBV12-3 or TRBV12-4, the J call TRBJ1-6; weak D call: TRBD1 (5 bases). Deletions cut 4 bases from V and 9 bases from J, with 13 bases between. CDR3 length: 14 amino acids. The CDR3 sequence is CASSSGQATSPLHF. The CDR3 DNA reads TGTGCCAGCAGTTCCGGACAAGCAACTTCACCCCTCCACTTT.

This clonotype occurred a few times. This rearrangement joins TRBV29-1 to TRBJ2-7, with a tentative D call TRBD1 (6 bases). The CDR3 consists of 14 residues. CDR1 and CDR2 from the germline V gene are SQVTM and ANQGSEA. Trimming took 5 bases from V and 3 from J, leaving 17 bases between them. CDR3 in amino acids: CSVPIQGNGYEQYF. In DNA, the CDR3 is TGCAGCGTTCCGATACAGGGTAATGGCTACGAGCAGTACTTC.